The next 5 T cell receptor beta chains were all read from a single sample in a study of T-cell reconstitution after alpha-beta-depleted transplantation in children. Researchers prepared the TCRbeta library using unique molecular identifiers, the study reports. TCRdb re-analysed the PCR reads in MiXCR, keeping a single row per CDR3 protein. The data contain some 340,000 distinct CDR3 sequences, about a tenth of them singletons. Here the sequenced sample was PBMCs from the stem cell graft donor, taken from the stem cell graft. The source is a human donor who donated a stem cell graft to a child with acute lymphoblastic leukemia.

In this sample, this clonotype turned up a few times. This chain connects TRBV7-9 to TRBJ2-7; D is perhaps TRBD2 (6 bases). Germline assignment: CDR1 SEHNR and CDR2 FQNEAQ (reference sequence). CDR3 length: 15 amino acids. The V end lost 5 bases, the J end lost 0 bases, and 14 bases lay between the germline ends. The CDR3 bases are TGTGCCAGCAGCGCGTTACTAGCACACTCCTACGAGCAGTACTTC. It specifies CASSALLAHSYEQYF.

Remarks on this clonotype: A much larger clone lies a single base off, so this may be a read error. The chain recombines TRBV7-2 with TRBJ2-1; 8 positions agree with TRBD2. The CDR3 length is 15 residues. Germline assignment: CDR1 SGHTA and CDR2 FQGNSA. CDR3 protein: CASSLASSGYNGQFF. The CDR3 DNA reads TGTGCCAGCAGCTTAGCCTCTAGCGGGTACAATGGGCAGTTCTTC.

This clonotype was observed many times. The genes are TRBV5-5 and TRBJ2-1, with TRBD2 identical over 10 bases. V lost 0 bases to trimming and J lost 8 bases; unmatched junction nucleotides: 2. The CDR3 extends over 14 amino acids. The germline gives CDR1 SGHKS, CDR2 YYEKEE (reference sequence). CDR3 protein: CASSLASGSHEQFF. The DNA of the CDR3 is TGTGCCAGCAGCTTGGCTAGCGGGAGTCATGAGCAGTTCTTC.

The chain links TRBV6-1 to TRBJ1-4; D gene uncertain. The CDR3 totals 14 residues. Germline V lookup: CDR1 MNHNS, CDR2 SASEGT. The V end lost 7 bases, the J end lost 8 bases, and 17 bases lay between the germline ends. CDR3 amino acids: CASTRGEGGEKLFF. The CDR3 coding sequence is TGTGCCAGCACCCGGGGAGAGGGAGGGGAAAAACTGTTTTTT.

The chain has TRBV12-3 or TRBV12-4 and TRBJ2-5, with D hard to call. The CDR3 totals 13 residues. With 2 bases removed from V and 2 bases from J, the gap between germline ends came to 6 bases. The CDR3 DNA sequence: TGTGCCAGCAGTTTAAAGGGACAAGAGACCCAGTACTTC. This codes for CASSLKGQETQYF.